The 4 T cell receptor beta chains presented below share a single source sample, sequenced in a study of regulatory T cells in long-lasting Graves disease. Time point here: newly diagnosed GD, antithyroid drugs for less than 3 months. Preparation of the TCR library used RNA extracted from PBMCs. Both iRepertoire HTBI primers and Arm-PCR of CDR3 regions were used to build the TCR beta libraries. TCRdb recomputed calls from the multiplex PCR reads with MiXCR, one row per CDR3 protein. The profile shows 620,000 or so distinct CDR3 sequences, approximately 15% of them singletons. Another study also made use of these data, one on T cells in Graves' hyperthyroidism and ophthalmopathy.

This material consisted of peripheral blood mononuclear cells (PBMCs), taken at new diagnosis, from a patient treated with antithyroid drugs. The source is a woman in her 30s with Graves disease.

This clonotype was observed at least ten times. The genes are TRBV11-2 and TRBJ2-3; weak D call: TRBD1 (6 bases). The CDR3 spans 14 residues. In germline, CDR1 is SGHAT, CDR2 FQNNGV. V gave up 1 base and J gave up 10 bases, with 15 bases separating them. CDR3 protein: CASSLADRTSAQYF. DNA of the CDR3: TGTGCCAGCAGCTTAGCCGACAGGACGAGCGCGCAGTATTTT.

Concerning this clonotype itself: A much larger clone sits a single nucleotide away, making a read error possible. The V and J genes are TRBV12-3 or TRBV12-4 and TRBJ2-1, with 8 positions matching TRBD2. The CDR3 length is 16 residues. Trimming took 5 bases from V and 8 from J; bases not matched to a gene: 14. The CDR3 loop is CASSLPGSGSFDEQFF. The CDR3 DNA follows: TGTGCCAGCAGTCTTCCGGGGAGCGGGAGTTTCGATGAGCAGTTCTTC.

This clonotype has only a few counts. This chain links TRBV5-1 with TRBJ1-6; D is unresolved. V was shortened by 3 bases and J by 6 bases, with 7 bases between the two germline ends. From germline, CDR1 is SGHRS and CDR2 YFSETQ. The CDR3 is made up of 13 amino acids. In DNA, the CDR3 is TGCGCCAGCAGCTCAGATTCTAATTCACCCCTCCACTTT. Translation gives CASSSDSNSPLHF.

This clonotype appeared many times. The chain recombines TRBV16 with TRBJ1-6; D ambiguous. CDR1 KGHSY and CDR2 FQNENV come from the germline V gene. The V end was cut by 0 bases, the J end by 3 bases, with 6 bases between. The CDR3 is 15 residues long. The CDR3 region has the DNA TGTGCCAGCAGCCAATCTGCAGACTATAATTCACCCCTCCACTTT. Translated, it gives CASSQSADYNSPLHF.